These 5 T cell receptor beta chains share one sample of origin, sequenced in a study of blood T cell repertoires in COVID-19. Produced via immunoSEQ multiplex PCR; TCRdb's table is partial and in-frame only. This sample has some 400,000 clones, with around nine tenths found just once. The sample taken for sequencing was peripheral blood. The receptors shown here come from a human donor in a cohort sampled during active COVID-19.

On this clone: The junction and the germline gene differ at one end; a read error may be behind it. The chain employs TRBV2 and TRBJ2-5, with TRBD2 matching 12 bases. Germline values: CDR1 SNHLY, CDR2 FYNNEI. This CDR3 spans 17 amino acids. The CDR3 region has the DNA TGTGCCAGCAGAGAAGACACTAGCGGGGGGCCCTCGGAGACCCAGTACTTC. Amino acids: CASREDTSGGPSETQYF.

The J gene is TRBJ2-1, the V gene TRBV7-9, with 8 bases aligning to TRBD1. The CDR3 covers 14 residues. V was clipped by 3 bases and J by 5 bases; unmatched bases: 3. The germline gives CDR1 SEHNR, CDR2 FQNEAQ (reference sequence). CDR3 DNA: TGTGCCAGCAGCTTTGGACAGGGAGACAATGAGCAGTTCTTC. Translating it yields CASSFGQGDNEQFF.

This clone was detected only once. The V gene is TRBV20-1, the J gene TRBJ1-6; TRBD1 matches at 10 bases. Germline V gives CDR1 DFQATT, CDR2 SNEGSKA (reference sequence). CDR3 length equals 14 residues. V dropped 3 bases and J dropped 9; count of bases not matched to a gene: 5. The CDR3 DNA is TGCAGTGCTAGTGCCGGGACAGGGGCTTCACCCCTCCACTTT. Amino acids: CSASAGTGASPLHF.

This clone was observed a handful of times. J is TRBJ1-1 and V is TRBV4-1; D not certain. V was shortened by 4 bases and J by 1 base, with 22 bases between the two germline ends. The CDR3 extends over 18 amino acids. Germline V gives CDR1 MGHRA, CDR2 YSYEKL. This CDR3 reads CASSPPGWIVWGNTEAFF. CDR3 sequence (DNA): TGCGCCAGCAGCCCCCCGGGGTGGATCGTTTGGGGGAACACTGAAGCTTTCTTT.

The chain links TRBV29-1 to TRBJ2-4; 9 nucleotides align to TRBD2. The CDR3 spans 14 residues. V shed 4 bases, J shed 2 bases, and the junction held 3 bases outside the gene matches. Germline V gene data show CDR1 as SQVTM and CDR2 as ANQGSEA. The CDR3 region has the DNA TGCAGCGTTGTGCTAGCGGGAACCAAAAACATTCAGTACTTC. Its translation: CSVVLAGTKNIQYF.